Listed below are T cell receptor beta chains from one sample, sequenced in a study of blood T cell repertoires in COVID-19. The protocol was immunoSEQ multiplex PCR, while the TCRdb copy is restricted to in-frame clones and leaves out a portion. The data show 200,000 to 250,000 clones, 80% to 95% seen once. The source material was peripheral blood. The receptors shown here come from a man aged 55 to 70 with COVID-19, enrolled during active disease. Both conserved end residues are part of each CDR3.

V gene: TRBV4-1; J gene: TRBJ2-1; CDR3 protein: CASSQGQAFSDEQFF
V gene: TRBV5-6; J gene: TRBJ1-2; CDR3 protein: CASSWNNRDSRTNYGYTF
V gene: TRBV7-8; J gene: TRBJ1-1; CDR3 protein: CASSLLTGGTEAFF
V gene: TRBV4-3; J gene: TRBJ2-2; CDR3 protein: CASSQELLAGGSGELFF
V gene: TRBV29-1; J gene: TRBJ1-2; CDR3 protein: CSVHLQGAGGYTF
V gene: TRBV29-1; J gene: TRBJ2-1; CDR3 protein: CSARGGSYNEQFF
V gene: TRBV7-2; J gene: TRBJ1-2; CDR3 protein: CASSTGGGASYGYTF
V gene: TRBV6-5; J gene: TRBJ2-2; CDR3 protein: CASRTASNTGELFF
V gene: TRBV3-1/TRBV3-2; J gene: TRBJ1-5; CDR3 protein: CASSQSDRGAAQPQHF
V gene: TRBV11-2; J gene: TRBJ1-1; CDR3 protein: CASSLGQANTEAFF
V gene: TRBV6-5; J gene: TRBJ2-7; CDR3 protein: CASSPDRATYEQYF
V gene: TRBV7-2; J gene: TRBJ1-4; CDR3 protein: CASSLALGQRNEKLFF
V gene: TRBV10-2; J gene: TRBJ1-3; CDR3 protein: CASSEGDIFGNTIYF
V gene: TRBV5-5; J gene: TRBJ1-6; CDR3 protein: CASSLIGANSPLHF
V gene: TRBV28; J gene: TRBJ1-1; CDR3 protein: CASSRLQQGAQAEAFF